The rows below give T cell receptor beta chains drawn from one sample of a study of a mutant IDH1 vaccine in newly diagnosed glioma. The protocol was immunoSEQ multiplex PCR, while the TCRdb copy is restricted to in-frame clones and leaves out a portion. The sample contains about 59,000 clones, roughly four fifths of which appear only once. No antigens are known for them. Material: PBMCs, obtained from a glioma patient whose treatment included an IDH1 peptide vaccine. The receptors derive from a man under 40 with glioma. CDR3s include the opening cysteine and the closing phenylalanine or tryptophan. The D gene is left open where the match is weak. The size entry is marked missing in some rows and otherwise reads once, few, many or a size class.

>TRBJ1-1|TRBV10-3|.|.
TGTGCCATCAGTGAGATAGCGGACACTGAAGCTTTCTTT
CAISEIADTEAFF
>TRBJ1-4|TRBV6-5|.|.
TGTGCCAGCAGCGGCCTAGGAGAAAAACTGTTTTTT
CASSGLGEKLFF
>TRBJ1-2|TRBV28|TRBD1|.
TGTGCCAGCAGTTTAGCCGACAGGGCTAACGCTCTCTCTGGCTACACCTTC
CASSLADRANALSGYTF
>TRBJ1-4|TRBV18|.|.
TGTGCCAGCTCACCTTCGACAGCCGCTATCTCAACTAATGAAAAACTGTTTTTT
CASSPSTAAISTNEKLFF
>TRBJ1-1|TRBV6-1|.|once
TGTGCCAGCAGTGAAAGGGTCAGGAACACTGAAGCTTTCTTT
CASSERVRNTEAFF
>TRBJ1-5|TRBV6-6|.|once
TGTGCCAGCAGTACCGGGACCGGGGGCAATCAGCCCCAGCATTTT
CASSTGTGGNQPQHF
>TRBJ2-4|TRBV7-9|.|.
TGTGCCAGCAGCTTAGCGGGGTCTCGAGAAAACATTCAGTACTTC
CASSLAGSRENIQYF
>TRBJ2-1|TRBV5-1|.|.
TGCGCCAGCAGCTTGGGAGGATACAATGAGCAGTTCTTC
CASSLGGYNEQFF
>TRBJ2-2|TRBV25-1|.|.
TGTGCCAGCAGTGAAGCAACAGGGTTGAGGACCGGGGAGCTGTTTTTT
CASSEATGLRTGELFF
>TRBJ2-4|TRBV28|TRBD1|.
TGTGCCAGCAACCCCAGGGGGGCCAAAAACATTCAGTACTTC
CASNPRGAKNIQYF
>TRBJ2-6|TRBV4-1|.|.
TGCGCCAGCAGCCAAGATGGAGACTCTCTCTTCTCTGGGGCCAACGTCCTGACTTTC
CASSQDGDSLFSGANVLTF
>TRBJ1-2|TRBV9|TRBD1|.
TGTGCCAGCAGCACCGGAACAGGGGGGACTAACTATGGCTACACCTTC
CASSTGTGGTNYGYTF
>TRBJ2-3|TRBV9|.|.
TGTGCCAGCAGCGTAGCACCCACAGATACGCAGTATTTT
CASSVAPTDTQYF
>TRBJ1-5|TRBV5-8|.|.
TGTGCCAGCAGCTTGAGATTCTTACAGCCCCAGCATTTT
CASSLRFLQPQHF
>TRBJ2-5|TRBV5-4|.|.
TGTGCCAGCAGCTGGGGTTCTCGGACCCAGTACTTC
CASSWGSRTQYF
>TRBJ1-3|TRBV28|.|.
TGTGCCAGCAGTTTGGCGCGGATCTCTGGAAACACCATATATTTT
CASSLARISGNTIYF
>TRBJ1-1|TRBV5-4|.|.
TGTGCCAGCAGCCCGGCGGTGGCCGTGAGCACTGAAGCTTTCTTT
CASSPAVAVSTEAFF
>TRBJ1-2|TRBV5-1|TRBD1|.
TGCGCCAGCAGGCCCGGGACAGGGACCTATGGCTACACCTTC
CASRPGTGTYGYTF
>TRBJ1-2|TRBV6-5|.|.
TGTGCCAGCAGACAACAGGGCTATGGCTACACCTTC
CASRQQGYGYTF
>TRBJ1-2|TRBV29-1|TRBD1|once
TGCAGCGTTGAAAGGTCCCAGGGGACAGGGGAAATTGGCTACACCTTC
CSVERSQGTGEIGYTF
>TRBJ2-2|TRBV7-6|TRBD2|.
TGTGCCAGCAGCTTTCTAGCGGGGGGGTATGCCGGGGAGCTGTTTTTT
CASSFLAGGYAGELFF
>TRBJ1-2|TRBV6-1|.|.
TGTGCCAGCCATGGAGGGGTAGGCTACACCTTC
CASHGGVGYTF
>TRBJ2-3|TRBV5-6|TRBD2|.
TGTGCCAGCAGCTTGGGACTAGCGGGGGGGCCGACATTAGATACGCAGTATTTT
CASSLGLAGGPTLDTQYF
>TRBJ2-1|TRBV29-1|TRBD1|.
TGCAGCGTTGTCGGGACAGGACGCTCCTACAATGAGCAGTTCTTC
CSVVGTGRSYNEQFF
>TRBJ1-1|TRBV5-1|.|.
TGCGCCAGCAGCTTGGCCAGGAACACTGAAGCTTTCTTT
CASSLARNTEAFF
>TRBJ1-5|TRBV19|TRBD1|.
TGTGCCAGTAGTACACCGGGACAGAATCAGCCCCAGCATTTT
CASSTPGQNQPQHF
>TRBJ2-3|TRBV4-2|.|.
TGTGCCAGCAGCCAAGATACTCGGACCATATATACGCAGTATTTT
CASSQDTRTIYTQYF
>TRBJ2-7|TRBV6-1|TRBD1|.
TGTGCCAGCACCCAGAGAAGCGGGACAGGGTACGAGCAGTACTTC
CASTQRSGTGYEQYF
>TRBJ1-6|TRBV4-1|.|.
TGCGCCAGCAGCCCCCGGGAGGGTTGGGATTCACCCCTCCACTTT
CASSPREGWDSPLHF
>TRBJ1-2|TRBV28|TRBD1|.
TGTGCCAGCAACCGACCGGGACAGGCTTCCTATGGCTACACCTTC
CASNRPGQASYGYTF
>TRBJ2-7|TRBV5-1|TRBD1|once
TGCGCCAGCAGCTCCGGGACAGGGGACCTTAGATTTTACGAGCAGTACTTC
CASSSGTGDLRFYEQYF
>TRBJ2-7|TRBV9|TRBD1|.
TGTGCCAGCAGCGTAGGGACAGGGGCCTACGAGCAGTACTTC
CASSVGTGAYEQYF
>TRBJ1-2|TRBV6-1|TRBD1|.
TGTGCCAGCAGTGAACGACAGGGGGGTAAATATGGCTACACCTTC
CASSERQGGKYGYTF
>TRBJ2-1|TRBV7-9|.|.
TGTGCCAGCAGCTTAGGGTCGACGGATGAGCAGTTCTTC
CASSLGSTDEQFF
>TRBJ2-3|TRBV9|TRBD2|.
TGTGCCAGCAGCACCCGACTAGCGGCAGATACGCAGTATTTT
CASSTRLAADTQYF
>TRBJ2-5|TRBV18|.|.
TGTGCCAGCACTGCAGGCGGGACATTGTTATTAGAGACCCAGTACTTC
CASTAGGTLLLETQYF
>TRBJ1-2|TRBV11-2|TRBD1|.
TGTGCCAGCAGCTTCCTCGGACAGGGGAATGGCTACACCTTC
CASSFLGQGNGYTF
>TRBJ2-7|TRBV5-1|TRBD1|.
TGCGCCAGCAGCCCGCAAGGTACAGGGGCTTTCGAGCAGTACTTC
CASSPQGTGAFEQYF
>TRBJ1-4|TRBV15|.|.
TGTGCCACCAGCAGAGGTCGTCAGGTGGGGGAAAAACTGTTTTTT
CATSRGRQVGEKLFF
>TRBJ2-7|TRBV19|TRBD1|.
TGTGCCAGTAGCCGACAGGGGGTCAGGGACGAGCAGTACTTC
CASSRQGVRDEQYF
>TRBJ1-1|TRBV10-1|TRBD1|few
TGCGCCAGCAGTGTGACAGGGGGCACTGAAGCTTTCTTT
CASSVTGGTEAFF
>TRBJ2-5|TRBV18|TRBD1|.
TGTGCCAGCTCACCACCCAATACAGGGGCAGCAGAGACCCAGTACTTC
CASSPPNTGAAETQYF
>TRBJ2-7|TRBV7-9|.|.
TGTGCCAGCAGCTTAGAAGGGGCTACCACCTCCTACGAGCAGTACTTC
CASSLEGATTSYEQYF
>TRBJ2-3|TRBV15|TRBD2|.
TGTGCCACCAGCAGAGGAGGGAGGGGATCAGATACGCAGTATTTT
CATSRGGRGSDTQYF
>TRBJ1-1|TRBV2|.|few
TGTGCCAGCAGTGAGCGGGACACTGAGGCTTTCTTT
CASSERDTEAFF
>TRBJ2-7|TRBV28|.|.
TGTGCCAGCAAGCTCCTGGGAGTGGCGGGACGGGGCGAGCAGTACTTC
CASKLLGVAGRGEQYF
>TRBJ1-1|TRBV7-9|TRBD1|.
TGTGCCAGCAGCCCAAAGACAGGGGCGCTGAACACTGAAGCTTTCTTT
CASSPKTGALNTEAFF
>TRBJ2-3|TRBV6-5|.|.
TGTGCCAGCAGTAATACAGGGAGGGGGACAGATACGCAGTATTTT
CASSNTGRGTDTQYF
>TRBJ2-3|TRBV5-1|.|.
TGCGCCAGCAGCTTGGAGGGACGTTCCGCATCGGATACGCAGTATTTT
CASSLEGRSASDTQYF
>TRBJ1-4|TRBV28|.|.
TGTGCCAGCAGTTTCTCGTTCGAAACTCCTAATGAAAAACTGTTTTTT
CASSFSFETPNEKLFF
>TRBJ1-1|TRBV6-1|.|once
TGTGCCAGCAGTGACTCAGAGAACACTGAAGCTTTCTTT
CASSDSENTEAFF
>TRBJ1-1|TRBV6-5|.|.
TGTGCCAGCAGTTACGGGGGGGGTGGGACTGAAGCTTTCTTT
CASSYGGGGTEAFF
>TRBJ2-7|TRBV5-5|.|.
TGTGCCAGCAGCTGGAACAGGGCTTCCGAGCAGTACTTC
CASSWNRASEQYF
>TRBJ2-3|TRBV10-1|.|.
TGCGCCAGCAGCAACTCGCAGCCAGATACGCAGTATTTT
CASSNSQPDTQYF
>TRBJ1-2|TRBV10-3|.|.
TGTGCCATCAGGACGGAGGTACTGTATGGCTACACCTTC
CAIRTEVLYGYTF
>TRBJ1-5|TRBV5-4|TRBD1|.
TGTGCCAGCAGCTTAGTTTGGACAGGGGGATTACTGGAGCAGCCCCAGCATTTT
CASSLVWTGGLLEQPQHF
>TRBJ2-7|TRBV10-2|TRBD2|.
TGCGCCAGCAGACTAGCGGGGAGCCACGAGCAGTACTTC
CASRLAGSHEQYF
>TRBJ1-1|TRBV11-3|TRBD1|.
TGTGCCAGCAGTGGAGGGGGCAGGAACACTGAAGCTTTCTTT
CASSGGGRNTEAFF